This TCR beta chain originates from a study of beta chain features in type 1 diabetes. Study conclusions and caveats: Fewer junction insertions and more nucleotide deletions appeared in type 1 diabetes patients. For patients, the naive, central memory and Treg TCRB repertoires appeared more alike than for healthy donors.

Germline CDR1 LGHNA, CDR2 YSLEER. After removal of 1 base from V and 0 bases from J, the junction contained 7 bases not matched to a gene. The CDR3 has 17 amino acids. This clone was seen more than once but under ten times. Its specificity is not known. The entirety of the isolated RNA underwent reverse transcription, so expressed TCRB transcripts were sequenced. The assay was immunoSEQ multiplex PCR, and TCRdb's table has in-frame clones only and misses some. The data hold 860,000 or so clones, with under 20% observed a single time. Using CD45RO/CCR7/CD25/CD127/CD95/CD27, CD4+ naive, central memory, regulatory and stem cell-like memory cells were sorted.

The TCR comes from a woman aged 18-29 years in good health. This rearrangement joins TRBV4-3 to TRBJ1-1, with TRBD1 matching 8 bases. Sample: naive CD4+ T cells from blood. The CDR3 DNA reads as TGCGCCAGCAGCCAAGGGCCAGGGGGCCCTCTGAACACTGAAGCTTTCTTT. Translated, it gives CASSQGPGGPLNTEAFF.